This T cell receptor beta chain was captured in a study of Ad26.COV2.S vaccination and SARS-CoV-2 variants. About the research overall: The vaccine Ad26.COV2.S was put into the muscle once, or twice with 56 days between. Notes on the study in general: Vaccine recipients posted higher spike-specific TCR breadth than their placebo counterparts. Non-spike TCR breadth did not differ much between vaccine and placebo recipients.

TCRdb's table, derived via immunoSEQ multiplex PCR, lists solely in-frame clones and lacks some. The sample lists just over 350,000 clones; approximately 85% were seen once. In the case of this clone: Its matching antigen is unknown.

The CDR3 runs to 11 residues. The germline V and J ends were trimmed by 10 bases and 9 bases, with 14 bases remaining between them. Germline CDR1 and CDR2: SGHVS and FQNEAQ. Sample treatment: some 20 received Ad26.COV2.S at low or high dose, single or two shots; 5 received placebo; per-sample allocation not given. Following the first vaccine or placebo injection, samples were taken on day 63. An Ad26 vector was used to express Wuhan-strain SARS-CoV-2 spike as the vaccine. The TCR was taken from a person between 18 and 60 years old who received the Ad26.COV2.S COVID-19 vaccine or a placebo. The starting material was peripheral blood, obtained in a trial of Ad26.COV2.S vaccine versus placebo. V gene TRBV7-8 combines with J gene TRBJ2-3; D not certain. CDR3 coding DNA: TGTGCCACCCAAGCCGAGGTAACGCAGTATTTT. Residues: CATQAEVTQYF.